This TCR beta chain stems from a study of T cell clusters in autoimmune cytopenias. TRB amplification used 250 ng of peripheral blood genomic DNA. Germline CDR1 reads MNHEY; CDR2 reads SMNVEV (reference sequence). CDR3 length: 17 amino acids. Study outcomes and limitations: The cluster-lack signature was not seen for secondary cytopenia versus chronic lymphocytic leukemia. TRB repertoire shifts in secondary cytopenia and chronic lymphocytic leukemia mostly reflected lymphoma, not autoimmunity. The T cell clusters were defined only in silico, without experimental functional validation.

This clonotype is called large (0.1 to 1%) based on its frequency. Its antigen is undetermined. One tube held mixed TRB-A and TRB-B primer pools for touch-down PCR. Each CDR3 protein gets one entry in TCRdb, which reprocessed the multiplex PCR reads and gives no DNA. The sample has 2,500 to 3,000 distinct CDR3 sequences; the top ten hold over 6.5%. This sample also belongs to another study, concerning T cell repertoires in aging, cancer and after chemotherapy.

The sample comprised peripheral blood. The clonotype was recovered from a human donor in good health. This chain connects TRBV27 to TRBJ2-6; TCRdb proposes TRBD2, but this gene call is untestable without DNA. The CDR3: CASTPRAGMAGANVLTF.